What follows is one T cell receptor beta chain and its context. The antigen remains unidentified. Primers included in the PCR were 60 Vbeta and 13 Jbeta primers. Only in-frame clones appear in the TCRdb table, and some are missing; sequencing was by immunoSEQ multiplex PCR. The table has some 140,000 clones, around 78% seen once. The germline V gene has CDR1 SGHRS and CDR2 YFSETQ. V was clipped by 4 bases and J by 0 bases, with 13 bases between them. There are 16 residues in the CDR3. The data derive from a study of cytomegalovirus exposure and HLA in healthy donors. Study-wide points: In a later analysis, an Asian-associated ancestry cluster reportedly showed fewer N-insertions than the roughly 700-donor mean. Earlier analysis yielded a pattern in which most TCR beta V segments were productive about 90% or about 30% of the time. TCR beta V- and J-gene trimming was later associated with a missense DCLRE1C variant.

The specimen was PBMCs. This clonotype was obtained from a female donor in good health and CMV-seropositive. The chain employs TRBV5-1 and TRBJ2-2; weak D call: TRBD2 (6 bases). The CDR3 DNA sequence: TGCGCCAGCAGCGTCCTGACTAGGCCGAACACCGGGGAGCTGTTTTTT. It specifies CASSVLTRPNTGELFF.